This TCR beta chain was sequenced in a study of blood T cell repertoires in COVID-19. At the level of the study: The analysed material was cDNA or gDNA that came from T cells, B-cell-depleted T cells, or PBMCs.

Participants were aged about 18 to 89 years from about 25 US areas. From germline, CDR1 is LGHDT and CDR2 YNNKEL (reference sequence). The V and J ends lost 2 bases and 9 bases, in that order; junction bases with no gene match: 11. The CDR3 is 16 amino acids. Only in-frame clones appear in the TCRdb table, and some are missing; sequencing was by immunoSEQ multiplex PCR. The table shows 270,000 or so clones, with 85% occurring only once. This chain links TRBV3-1 (or the pseudogene TRBV3-2) with TRBJ1-4, with 8 nucleotides matching TRBD1. This receptor was taken from a woman in her forties or fifties who had been exposed to COVID-19. Material: PBMCs or T cells enriched from blood (not recorded which). The chain's CDR3 is CASSQFAETGEQKLFF. As DNA, the CDR3 is TGTGCCAGCAGCCAATTCGCCGAGACAGGGGAACAAAAACTGTTTTTT.